Below, 6 T cell receptor beta chains from the same sample are listed, as sequenced in a study of CD8+CD57+ T cells in acquired aplastic anemia. For CDR3 and TCR beta VDJ profiling, genomic DNA was the template used. Each CDR3 protein gets one entry after TCRdb re-called the reads with MiXCR. The data contain some 200,000 distinct CDR3 sequences, 65% of them singletons. Only patients with CD8+CD57+ cell expansion on flow cytometry were chosen for sequencing. Material for sequencing was sorted CD4+, CD8+, or CD8+CD57+ T cells (not recorded which) from PBMCs. These receptors all stem from a human donor with aplastic anemia.

This clonotype showed up many times. The chain links TRBV4-2 to TRBJ2-2; D is perhaps TRBD2 (6 bases). The CDR3 has 17 amino acids. Germline V gene data show CDR1 as LGHNA and CDR2 as YNFKEQ. V was clipped by 3 bases and J by 1 base, with 15 bases between them. CDR3 in amino acids: CASSHISRGGNTGELFF. The CDR3 nucleotides are TGTGCCAGCAGCCATATCTCGCGGGGAGGGAACACCGGGGAGCTGTTTTTT.

This rearrangement joins TRBV24-1 to TRBJ1-5, with no clear D. The CDR3 loop spans 13 amino acids. V was pared by 5 bases and J by 7 bases, with 11 bases between. Germline CDR1 and CDR2: KGHDR and SFDVKD. DNA of the CDR3: TGTGCCACCAGTGTTGGGGTGGGGCAGCCCCAGCATTTT. As protein: CATSVGVGQPQHF.

This clonotype appeared once. This rearrangement joins TRBV7-9 to TRBJ1-2, with D possibly matching TRBD1 (6 bases). Germline CDR1 SEHNR, CDR2 FQNEAQ (reference sequence). The CDR3 length is 13 residues. V dropped 7 bases and J dropped 6 bases, with 15 bases sitting between them. CDR3 protein: CASKGGQFDGYTF. DNA for the CDR3: TGTGCCAGCAAGGGAGGACAGTTCGATGGCTACACCTTC.

Concerning this clonotype: The conserved phenylalanine or tryptophan is not found at the CDR3 terminus, so this likely reflects a read error. This chain uses TRBV2 with TRBJ2-7, with 8 bases identical to TRBD2. J gave up 8 bases and V 4 bases, and 7 bases lay outside the gene matches. Germline V gene data show CDR1 as SNHLY and CDR2 as FYNNEI. The CDR3 is 13 residues long. CDR3 region: CASSAQRGSQQYL. Written as DNA, the CDR3 is TGTGCCAGCAGTGCCCAGCGGGGGAGTCAGCAGTACCTC.

J is TRBJ2-2 and V is TRBV5-1; 9 bases are shared with TRBD2. V lost 1 base, J lost 7 bases, and 8 bases stayed unmatched. The V gene's germline CDR1 is SGHRS and CDR2 YFSETQ. CDR3 length: 16 amino acids. The CDR3 DNA is TGCGCCAGCAGCTTGTTCCCTAGCGGGGCCAGCGGGGAGCTGTTTTTT. This sequence encodes CASSLFPSGASGELFF.

At least ten counts were recorded for this clonotype. The genes are TRBV4-1 and TRBJ2-7; a possible D gene is TRBD2 (5 bases). Germline-derived CDR1 and CDR2 are MGHRA and YSYEKL. The CDR3 consists of 15 residues. Trimming cost V 1 base and J 0 bases, with 10 bases left between them. This CDR3 is CASSQVEGHSYEQYF. The CDR3 region has the DNA TGCGCCAGCAGCCAAGTTGAGGGCCACTCCTACGAGCAGTACTTC.